The rows below give T cell receptor beta chains drawn from one sample of a study of siplizumab effects on memory and regulatory T cells. The data were produced by immunoSEQ multiplex PCR, yet TCRdb's version contains in-frame clones alone and is incomplete. Of around 58,000 clones in the sample, 75% to 90% are singletons; the top ten hold 3.5% to 4.5%. Specimen: memory CD4+ T cells sorted from blood. Source of these receptors: a human donor in good health. CDR3s include the opening cysteine and the closing phenylalanine or tryptophan. A D gene is named only where the DNA matches it firmly. Part of the rows lack a size; the others show once, few, many or a class for expanded clones.

v_call	d_call	clone_size	j_call	cdr3_nt	cdr3_aa
TRBV28	TRBD1	.	TRBJ1-2	TGTGCCAGCAGTTTATTCAACATGGGACAGTCCAGCGGCTACACCTTC	CASSLFNMGQSSGYTF
TRBV29-1	.	.	TRBJ1-1	TGCAGCGTTGTAGAGGTTGGCACTGAAGCTTTCTTT	CSVVEVGTEAFF
TRBV7-6	.	.	TRBJ2-3	TGTGCCAGCAGCTTAGAACACCCGGGAAGCTACACAGATACGCAGTATTTT	CASSLEHPGSYTDTQYF
TRBV10-3	TRBD2	.	TRBJ2-1	TGTGCCACCCTCACTAGCGGGAGGGGATCCTACAATGAGCAGTTCTTC	CATLTSGRGSYNEQFF
TRBV5-1	.	.	TRBJ1-1	TGCGCCAGCACCTGGGGGGCAATTAAGAACACTGAAGCTTTCTTT	CASTWGAIKNTEAFF
TRBV6-4	.	.	TRBJ2-6	TGTGCCAGCAGTTCCGGACGGATCTCTGGGGCCAACGTCCTGACTTTC	CASSSGRISGANVLTF
TRBV2	TRBD1	.	TRBJ1-1	TGTGCCAGCAAGGGGGAACAGGGGCGGTACACTGAAGCTTTCTTT	CASKGEQGRYTEAFF
TRBV6-1	.	many	TRBJ1-4	TGTGCCAGCAGTGAAGGTAACAGTCATGATGAAAAACTGTTTTTT	CASSEGNSHDEKLFF
TRBV18	.	.	TRBJ2-2	TGTGCCAGCTCAATTATTACGAACACCGGGGAGCTGTTTTTT	CASSIITNTGELFF
TRBV2	.	few	TRBJ2-7	TGTGCCAGCCAGACAGTTTTCCGATCCTACGAGCAGTACTTC	CASQTVFRSYEQYF
TRBV11-2	TRBD2	.	TRBJ2-1	TGTGCCAGCAGCTTAGTAGGGACTAGGGGTTACAATGAGCAGTTCTTC	CASSLVGTRGYNEQFF
TRBV6-1	.	.	TRBJ2-2	TGTGCCAGCAGTGAGGTCAGGGCGAACACCGGGGAGCTGTTTTTT	CASSEVRANTGELFF
TRBV7-3	.	few	TRBJ1-2	TGTGCCAGCAGACCCTATGGCTACACCTTC	CASRPYGYTF
TRBV19	.	.	TRBJ2-3	TGTGCCAGTAGTATAGCAGGGTCGGGCACAGATACGCAGTATTTT	CASSIAGSGTDTQYF
TRBV5-6	.	.	TRBJ2-2	TGTGCCAGCAGCTTGGGGAGAGGCCTCACCGGGGAGCTGTTTTTT	CASSLGRGLTGELFF